Following are 27 T cell receptor beta chains from one sample sequenced in a study of monozygotic twins with inflammatory bowel disease. Reprocessing the 5' RACE reads, TCRdb reports a single entry for every CDR3 protein and omits DNA. Reported are approximately 380,000 distinct CDR3 sequences; the ten largest clones contain 2% to 3%. Sequencing was carried out using blood. The receptors were sampled from a human donor with ulcerative colitis or Crohn's disease, or a healthy co-twin of an affected twin (not recorded which).

The chain joins TRBV27 to TRBJ2-5. Germline CDR1 is MNHEY and CDR2 is SMNVEV (reference sequence). CDR3 length: 14 residues. The CDR3 sequence: CASSFQVGWETQYF.

The chain employs TRBV4-1 and TRBJ1-4; as DNA is missing, the TRBD1 call by TCRdb cannot be tested. CDR3 length: 16 residues. Per the germline V gene, CDR1 is MGHRA and CDR2 is YSYEKL. The CDR3 reads CASSQFSGAGGEKLFF.

This chain connects TRBV6-5 to TRBJ2-1; TCRdb selects TRBD2, and the lack of DNA leaves this call unchecked. Germline V lookup: CDR1 MNHEY, CDR2 SVGAGI. The CDR3 has 17 residues. CDR3 amino acids: CASSSPSGGPSYNEQFF.

This chain uses TRBV29-1 with TRBJ2-3; TCRdb's D gene call, TRBD1, goes unchecked for lack of DNA. The germline gives CDR1 SQVTM, CDR2 ANQGSEA. The CDR3 has 13 amino acids. CDR3 residues: CSAPGQTTDTQYF.

This sequence joins TRBV5-1 and TRBJ2-2; TCRdb returns TRBD1, unconfirmable since there is no DNA. The CDR3 has 15 amino acids. CDR1 and CDR2 (germline): SGHRS, YFSETQ. CDR3 sequence: CASSLAAGVTGELFF. Full variable domain (missing parts from reference TRBV5-1 and TRBJ2-2): KAGVTQTPRYLIKTRGQQVTLSCSPISGHRSVSWYQQTPGQGLQFLFEYFSETQRNKGNFPGRFSGRQFSNSRSEMNVSTLELGDSALYLCASSLAAGVTGELFFGEGSRLTVL.

This sequence joins TRBV6-2 or TRBV6-3 and TRBJ2-7. This CDR3 has 14 amino acids. CDR1 is MNHEY, CDR2 SVGEGT, per germline. The CDR3 loop is CASSQGDLPYEQYF.

The genes are TRBV5-1 and TRBJ2-7; TCRdb lists TRBD1, though no DNA is available to test this call. There are 15 residues in the CDR3. CDR1 is SGHRS and CDR2 is YFSETQ in the germline V gene. This CDR3 reads CASKLGQGGSYEQYF.

The chain carries TRBV19 and TRBJ2-3. The CDR3 consists of 14 residues. Germline V gene data show CDR1 as LNHDA and CDR2 as SQIVND (reference sequence). The CDR3 loop is CASRQVHSTDTQYF.

The V call is TRBV4-3, the J call TRBJ2-3; TCRdb selects TRBD1, and the lack of DNA leaves this call unchecked. The germline gives CDR1 LGHNA, CDR2 YSLEER. The CDR3 has 16 amino acids. The CDR3: CASSQEGLPGANTQYF.

This rearrangement joins TRBV2 to TRBJ2-5. Germline lookup yields CDR1 SNHLY and CDR2 FYNNEI. The CDR3 is made up of 12 amino acids. CDR3 loop: CASGGAGETQYF.

V is TRBV30 and J is TRBJ1-1; TCRdb's D call of TRBD1 is untestable without DNA. The V gene's germline CDR1 is GTSNPN and CDR2 SVGIG (reference sequence). CDR3 length: 15 residues. The CDR3 loop reads CAWTPVFEDPPGAFF.

The gene calls are TRBV20-1 and TRBJ2-3; lacking DNA, the TRBD1 call made by TCRdb goes unchecked. This CDR3 has 12 amino acids. CDR1 and CDR2 (germline): DFQATT, SNEGSKA (reference sequence). This CDR3 is CSALQVPDTQYF.

The chain uses TRBV20-1 and TRBJ1-6; TCRdb's D call of TRBD1 is untestable without DNA. Germline V gene sequence: CDR1 DFQATT, CDR2 SNEGSKA (reference sequence). This CDR3 region has 16 residues. The CDR3 loop reads CSAVAQGIWDNSPLHF.

The chain joins TRBV20-1 to TRBJ2-2; checking the TCRdb D call of TRBD2 is not possible without DNA. CDR3 length: 14 amino acids. Germline values: CDR1 DFQATT, CDR2 SNEGSKA (reference sequence). CDR3 sequence reads: CSALAGGLGGELFF.

The J gene is TRBJ2-1, the V gene TRBV7-8. This CDR3 is built from 14 residues. CDR1 SGHVS and CDR2 FQNEAQ come from the germline V gene. The CDR3 sequence: CASSLEESYNEQFF.

The V call is TRBV6-2 or TRBV6-3, the J call TRBJ2-7; TCRdb names TRBD2, which stays unverified in the absence of DNA. The germline gives CDR1 MNHEY, CDR2 SVGEGT. This CDR3 comprises 14 residues. CDR3 residues: CASSYKGEAYEQYF.

The V call is TRBV4-2, the J call TRBJ1-2; the TCRdb call, TRBD1, lacks DNA for checking. Germline V gene lookup returns CDR1 LGHNA and CDR2 YNFKEQ. This CDR3 spans 15 amino acids. This CDR3 reads CASSQVSTGGYGYTF.

The V gene is TRBV27, the J gene TRBJ2-3; without DNA, the TCRdb call of TRBD2 cannot be checked. Germline V gene data show CDR1 as MNHEY and CDR2 as SMNVEV (reference sequence). There are 18 residues in the CDR3. CDR3 loop: CASHTPGLAGGSTDTQYF.

This chain links TRBV7-2 with TRBJ1-5; TCRdb lists TRBD1, though no DNA is available to test this call. The CDR3 extends over 17 amino acids. Germline values: CDR1 SGHTA, CDR2 FQGNSA. The CDR3 reads CASSNSEVGGIHQPQHF.

The V and J genes are TRBV20-1 and TRBJ1-5; TCRdb designates TRBD1, a call that cannot be tested without DNA. There are 16 residues in the CDR3. Germline CDR1 and CDR2: DFQATT and SNEGSKA (reference sequence). CDR3 loop: CSARLPVSASNQPQHF.

V usage is TRBV20-1 and J usage is TRBJ1-4; TCRdb outputs TRBD1, but without DNA this stays unchecked. CDR1 and CDR2 (germline): DFQATT, SNEGSKA (reference sequence). The CDR3 sequence is 14 residues long. CDR3 loop: CSDDTGRIGEKLFF.

This chain links TRBV7-2 with TRBJ2-6. The CDR3 is made up of 16 amino acids. CDR1 SGHTA and CDR2 FQGNSA come from the germline V gene. CDR3 region: CASSSRSSLGANVLTF.

The V gene is TRBV4-3, the J gene TRBJ1-4. CDR3 size: 14 residues. The germline V gene encodes CDR1 LGHNA and CDR2 YSLEER. The CDR3 sequence: CASRSSGRGEKLFF.

The chain recombines TRBV9 with TRBJ2-3; as DNA is missing, the TRBD1 call by TCRdb cannot be tested. The V gene's germline CDR1 is SGDLS and CDR2 YYNGEE. The CDR3 is 15 amino acids. The CDR3 region is CASSTGGTSTDTHYF.

The chain uses TRBV30 and TRBJ2-3; TCRdb proposes TRBD1, but this gene call is untestable without DNA. The germline gives CDR1 GTSNPN, CDR2 SVGIG (reference sequence). The CDR3 has 14 amino acids. The CDR3 is CAWSIGGAGGTQYF.

V gene TRBV3-1 combines with J gene TRBJ2-3; TCRdb picks TRBD2, but there is no DNA to check that call. This CDR3 comprises 17 residues. Looked up from germline, CDR1 is LGHDT and CDR2 is YNNKEL (reference sequence). Here the CDR3 reads CASSHPRVTYSTDTQYF.

The chain joins TRBV7-9 to TRBJ2-7; TCRdb selects TRBD1, and the lack of DNA leaves this call unchecked. This CDR3 is 15 amino acids long. CDR1 is SEHNR, CDR2 FQNEAQ, per germline (reference sequence). This CDR3 reads CASSLGSTEGYEQYF.